This passage covers 13 T cell receptor beta chains from one sample sequenced in a study of cytomegalovirus exposure and HLA in healthy donors. PCR involved 60 Vbeta and 13 Jbeta primers. The protocol was immunoSEQ multiplex PCR, while the TCRdb copy is restricted to in-frame clones and leaves out a portion. The sample records 64,000 or so clones, around two thirds being singletons. The specimen was PBMCs. The receptor set was obtained from a woman aged 45-65 years in good health and CMV-seropositive.

V and J are TRBV7-9 and TRBJ1-4, with D unclear. Germline V gene lookup returns CDR1 SEHNR and CDR2 FQNEAQ (reference sequence). V was clipped by 3 bases and J by 5 bases, with 13 bases between them. The CDR3 runs 15 residues. The CDR3 spells CASSLREDPNEKLFF. The CDR3, as DNA: TGTGCCAGCAGCTTGAGGGAGGACCCGAATGAAAAACTGTTTTTT.

The V call is TRBV4-3, the J call TRBJ1-1; no reliable D call. This CDR3 spans 15 amino acids. CDR1 and CDR2 (germline): LGHNA, YSLEER. V was clipped by 0 bases and J by 3 bases, with 11 bases between them. The chain's CDR3 is CASSQDSERDTEAFF. The CDR3 DNA is TGCGCCAGCAGCCAAGATTCGGAGAGGGACACTGAAGCTTTCTTT.

The V gene is TRBV9, the J gene TRBJ2-7; 8 positions agree with TRBD1. The V and J ends lost 0 bases and 6 bases, in that order; junction bases with no gene match: 5. The V gene's germline CDR1 is SGDLS and CDR2 YYNGEE. The CDR3 is 14 residues long. CDR3 nucleotide sequence: TGTGCCAGCAGCGTAGGACAGGGGTCGGGCGAGCAGTACTTC. Translation: CASSVGQGSGEQYF.

The chain couples TRBV27 to TRBJ1-4; the D gene is possibly TRBD1 (5 bases). Trimming stripped 3 bases from V and 7 bases from J, with 15 bases between. The CDR3 is 15 amino acids. Germline CDR1 MNHEY, CDR2 SMNVEV (reference sequence). The CDR3 here is CASSFSNRRGEKLFF. The CDR3 DNA is TGTGCCAGCAGTTTCTCGAACAGGAGGGGTGAAAAACTGTTTTTT.

V usage is TRBV30 and J usage is TRBJ2-3, with D possibly matching TRBD2 (6 bases). The CDR3 spans 14 residues. Germline values: CDR1 GTSNPN, CDR2 SVGIG (reference sequence). Trimming left V 3 bases short and J 0 bases short, with 10 bases between. The CDR3 sequence: CAWRVAGSTDTQYF. The DNA of the CDR3 is TGTGCCTGGAGAGTGGCGGGGAGCACAGATACGCAGTATTTT.

V gene TRBV11-2 combines with J gene TRBJ2-5; 9 nucleotides match TRBD1. Germline values: CDR1 SGHAT, CDR2 FQNNGV. The V and J ends lost 1 base and 5 bases, in that order; junction bases with no gene match: 8. The CDR3 totals 16 residues. The CDR3 loop is CASSLGNRGLGETQYF. The CDR3 DNA reads TGTGCCAGCAGCTTAGGAAACAGGGGGCTAGGGGAGACCCAGTACTTC. Full variable domain (remainder filled in from reference TRBV11-2 and TRBJ2-5): EAGVAQSPRYKIIEKRQSVAFWCNPISGHATLYWYQQILGQGPKLLIQFQNNGVVDDSQLPKDRFSAERLKGVDSTLKIQPAKLEDSAVYLCASSLGNRGLGETQYFGPGTRLLVL.

In DNA form, the CDR3 reads TGTGCCAGCAGTATTATAGCGGGAGGGCAGCCAGATACGCAGTATTTT. This codes for CASSIIAGGQPDTQYF. This chain links TRBV28 with TRBJ2-3, with 11 bases identical to TRBD2. The CDR3 spans 16 residues. Germline V lookup: CDR1 MDHEN, CDR2 SYDVKM. V shed 5 bases and J 4 bases; nucleotides not matched to a gene: 8.

The chain uses TRBV5-1 and TRBJ2-1; perhaps TRBD2 as D (7 bases). The CDR3 sequence is 20 residues long. CDR1 and CDR2 from the germline V gene are SGHRS and YFSETQ. Trimming shortened V by 2 bases and J by 4 bases, and 28 bases separated the two germline ends. The CDR3 DNA reads as TGCGCCAGCAGCTTCAACCCGGGACACAGGGTCGCGGGGGTTTACAATGAGCAGTTCTTC. It codes for CASSFNPGHRVAGVYNEQFF.

This chain links TRBV27 with TRBJ2-7, with 9 nucleotides matching TRBD1. Germline V lookup: CDR1 MNHEY, CDR2 SMNVEV (reference sequence). The trim removed 6 bases at V and 6 bases at J, leaving 12 bases unmatched. The CDR3 covers 15 residues. CDR3 region: CASSSLWGQGPEQYF. The CDR3 nucleotides are TGTGCCAGCAGCTCCCTATGGGGACAGGGCCCCGAGCAGTACTTC.

This chain links TRBV6-6 with TRBJ1-5, with D hard to call. The V end lost 6 bases, the J end lost 2 bases, and 8 bases lay between the germline ends. The CDR3 consists of 13 residues. Germline V gives CDR1 MNHNY, CDR2 SVGAGI (reference sequence). The CDR3 nucleotides read TGTGCCAGCAGAAAAACAGGCAATCAGCCCCAGCATTTT. This encodes CASRKTGNQPQHF.

This clone was seen only once. The rearrangement uses TRBV11-2 and TRBJ2-7, with D tentatively TRBD2 (6 bases). Germline CDR1 reads SGHAT; CDR2 reads FQNNGV. Trimming cost V 5 bases and J 0 bases, with 14 bases left between them. The CDR3 is 15 residues long. The DNA for the CDR3 is TGTGCCAGCAGCGAGGGGCTAGCGAACTCCTACGAGCAGTACTTC. Amino acids: CASSEGLANSYEQYF.

The rearrangement uses TRBV2 and TRBJ2-1; possible D gene TRBD2, 5 bases. The germline V gene has CDR1 SNHLY and CDR2 FYNNEI. Trimming removed 2 bases from V and 6 bases from J, with 8 bases in between. CDR3 length equals 13 residues. The CDR3, as DNA: TGTGCCAGCAGTGAACTAGCTCCCAATGAGCAGTTCTTC. Protein sequence: CASSELAPNEQFF.

The chain joins TRBV6-4 to TRBJ2-1; D may be TRBD1 (5 bases). The CDR3 is 13 amino acids. Germline V CDR1 and CDR2: MRHNA, SNTAGT. V lost 5 bases and J lost 5, with 10 bases in between. For the CDR3, the DNA is TGTGCCAGCAGTAGCCAGGGTAACAATGAGCAGTTCTTC. It yields the protein CASSSQGNNEQFF.